Listed here is a single T cell receptor beta chain. The antigen is unknown. This entry is derived from a study of blood T cell dynamics during melanoma immunotherapy. General study findings and limits: Whether repertoire-driving clones were melanoma-specific could not be determined.

This table comes from immunoSEQ multiplex PCR, and its TCRdb copy is limited to in-frame clones, with some not included. The data show roughly 23,000 clones, roughly 91% seen once. The germline gives CDR1 SGHAT, CDR2 FQNNGV. The length of the CDR3 is 13 residues. Losses at the gene ends were 5 bases for V and 8 bases for J; bases not matched to a gene: 4. The sample's time point: pre-treatment baseline. Sequences were derived from blood, sampled from a patient treated with checkpoint blockade. The chain is built from TRBV11-2 and TRBJ1-3; 9 bases map to TRBD1. The sequence came from a human donor with melanoma. The CDR3 sequence: CASSRTGVDTIYF. The CDR3 DNA reads as TGTGCCAGCAGCAGGACAGGGGTAGACACCATATATTTT.